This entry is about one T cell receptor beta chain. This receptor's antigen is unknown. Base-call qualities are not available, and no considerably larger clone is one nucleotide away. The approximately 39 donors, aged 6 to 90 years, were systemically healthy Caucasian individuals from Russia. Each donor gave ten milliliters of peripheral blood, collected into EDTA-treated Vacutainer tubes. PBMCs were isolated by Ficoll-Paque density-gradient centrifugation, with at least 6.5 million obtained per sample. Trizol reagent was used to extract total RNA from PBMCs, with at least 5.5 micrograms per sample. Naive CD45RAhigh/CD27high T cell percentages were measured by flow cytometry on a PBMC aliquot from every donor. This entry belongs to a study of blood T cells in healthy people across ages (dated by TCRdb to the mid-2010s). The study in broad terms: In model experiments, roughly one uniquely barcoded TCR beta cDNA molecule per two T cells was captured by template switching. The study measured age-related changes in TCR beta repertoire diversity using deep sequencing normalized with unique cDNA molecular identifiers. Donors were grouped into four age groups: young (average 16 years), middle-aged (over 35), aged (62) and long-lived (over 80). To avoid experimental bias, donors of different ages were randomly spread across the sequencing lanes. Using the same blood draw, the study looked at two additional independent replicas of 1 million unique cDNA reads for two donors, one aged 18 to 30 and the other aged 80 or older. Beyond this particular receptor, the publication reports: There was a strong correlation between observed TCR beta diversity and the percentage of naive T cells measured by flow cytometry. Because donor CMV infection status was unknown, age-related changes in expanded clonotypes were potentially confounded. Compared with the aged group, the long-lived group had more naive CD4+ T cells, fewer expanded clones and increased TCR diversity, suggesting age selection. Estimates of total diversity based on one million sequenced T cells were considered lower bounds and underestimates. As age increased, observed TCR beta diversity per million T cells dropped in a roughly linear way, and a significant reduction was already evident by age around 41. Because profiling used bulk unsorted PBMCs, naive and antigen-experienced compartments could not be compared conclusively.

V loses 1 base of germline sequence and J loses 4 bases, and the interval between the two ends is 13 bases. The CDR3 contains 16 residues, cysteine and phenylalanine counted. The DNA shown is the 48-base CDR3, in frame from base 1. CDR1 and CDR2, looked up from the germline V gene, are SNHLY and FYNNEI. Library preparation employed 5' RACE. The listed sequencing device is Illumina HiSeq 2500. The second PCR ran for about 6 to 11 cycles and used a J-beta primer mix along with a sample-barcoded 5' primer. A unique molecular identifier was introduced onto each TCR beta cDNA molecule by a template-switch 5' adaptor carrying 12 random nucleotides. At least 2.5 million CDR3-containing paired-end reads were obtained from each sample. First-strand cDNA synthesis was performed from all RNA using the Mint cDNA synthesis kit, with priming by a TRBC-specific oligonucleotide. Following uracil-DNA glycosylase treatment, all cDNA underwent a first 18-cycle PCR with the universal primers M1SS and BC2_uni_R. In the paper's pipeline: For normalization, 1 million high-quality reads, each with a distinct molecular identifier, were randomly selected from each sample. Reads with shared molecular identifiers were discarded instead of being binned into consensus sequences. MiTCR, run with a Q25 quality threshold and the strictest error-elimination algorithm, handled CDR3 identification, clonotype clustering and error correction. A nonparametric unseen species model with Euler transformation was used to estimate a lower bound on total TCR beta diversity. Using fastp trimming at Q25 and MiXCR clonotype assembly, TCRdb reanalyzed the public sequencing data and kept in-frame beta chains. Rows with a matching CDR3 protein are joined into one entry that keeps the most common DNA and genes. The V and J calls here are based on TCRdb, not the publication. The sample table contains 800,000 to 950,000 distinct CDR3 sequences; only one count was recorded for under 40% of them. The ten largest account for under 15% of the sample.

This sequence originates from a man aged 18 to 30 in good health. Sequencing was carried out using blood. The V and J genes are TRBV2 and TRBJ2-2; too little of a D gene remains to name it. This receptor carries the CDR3 CASSEGDPKSTGELFF. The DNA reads TGTGCCAGCAGTGAAGGCGACCCCAAAAGCACCGGGGAGCTGTTTTTT.